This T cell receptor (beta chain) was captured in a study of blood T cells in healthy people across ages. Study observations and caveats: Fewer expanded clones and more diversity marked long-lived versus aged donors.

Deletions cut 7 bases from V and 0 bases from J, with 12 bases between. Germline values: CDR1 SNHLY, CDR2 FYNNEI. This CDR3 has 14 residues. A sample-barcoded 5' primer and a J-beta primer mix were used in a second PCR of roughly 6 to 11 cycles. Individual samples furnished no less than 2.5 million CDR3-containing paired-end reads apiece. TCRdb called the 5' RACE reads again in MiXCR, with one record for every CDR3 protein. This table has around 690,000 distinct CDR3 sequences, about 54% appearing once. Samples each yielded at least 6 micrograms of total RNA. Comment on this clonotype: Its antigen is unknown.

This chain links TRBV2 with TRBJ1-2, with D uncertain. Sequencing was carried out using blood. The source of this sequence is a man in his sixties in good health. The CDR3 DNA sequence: TGTGCCAGCACTCCTATGGCAGCTAACTATGGCTACACCTTC. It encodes CASTPMAANYGYTF.